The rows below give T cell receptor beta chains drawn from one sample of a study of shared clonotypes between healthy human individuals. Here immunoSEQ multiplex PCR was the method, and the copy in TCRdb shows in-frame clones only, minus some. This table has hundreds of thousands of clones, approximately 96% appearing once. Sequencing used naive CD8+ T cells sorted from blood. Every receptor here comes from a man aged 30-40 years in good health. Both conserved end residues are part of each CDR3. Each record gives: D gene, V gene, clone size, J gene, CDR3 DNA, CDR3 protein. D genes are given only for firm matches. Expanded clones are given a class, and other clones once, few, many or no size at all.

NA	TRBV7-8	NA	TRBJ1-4	TGTGCCAGCAGTGCGGGGGCAGGCTTTAATGAAAAACTGTTTTTT	CASSAGAGFNEKLFF
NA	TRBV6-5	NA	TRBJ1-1	TGTGCCAGCAGTTACTTGGCAGGGCAAGAAGCTTTCTTT	CASSYLAGQEAFF
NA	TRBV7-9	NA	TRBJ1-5	TGTGCCAGCAGCCTCCAGGGTTTTCAGCCCCAGCATTTT	CASSLQGFQPQHF
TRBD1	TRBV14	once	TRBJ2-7	TGTGCCAGCAGCCTAGGCCGGGACAGGCCCCCCTACGAGCAGTACTTC	CASSLGRDRPPYEQYF
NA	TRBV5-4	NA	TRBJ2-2	TGTGCCAGCAGCTTCGGTCGTCAGGGACGGGTCACCGGGGAGCTGTTTTTT	CASSFGRQGRVTGELFF
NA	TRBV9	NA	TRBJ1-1	TGTGCCAGCAGCGTAGTCGGGGCCCTGAACACTGAAGCTTTCTTT	CASSVVGALNTEAFF
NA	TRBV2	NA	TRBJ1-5	TGTGCCAGCAGTGATCGGACAGACAATCAGCCCCAGCATTTT	CASSDRTDNQPQHF
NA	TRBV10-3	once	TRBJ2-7	TGTGCCATCAGGGAGGACTACGAGCAGTACTTC	CAIREDYEQYF
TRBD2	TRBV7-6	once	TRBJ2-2	TGTGCCAGCAGCCAACTACTAGCGGGGGACACCGGGGAGCTGTTTTTT	CASSQLLAGDTGELFF
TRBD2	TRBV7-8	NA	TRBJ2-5	TGTGCCAGCAGCCCCCCGACTAGCGGGAGGTCACGGGAGACCCAGTACTTC	CASSPPTSGRSRETQYF
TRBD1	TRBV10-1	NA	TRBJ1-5	TGCGCCAGCAACCGCCGGGACAGGCTTGATAGCAATCAGCCCCAGCATTTT	CASNRRDRLDSNQPQHF
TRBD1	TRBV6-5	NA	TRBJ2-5	TGTGCCAGCAGTTACTCCGGGACAGGGGTGGTCGAGACCCAGTACTTC	CASSYSGTGVVETQYF
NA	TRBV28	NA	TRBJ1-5	TGTGCCAGCAGGACCGGGACGTTAGAGGGGCAGCCCCAGCATTTT	CASRTGTLEGQPQHF
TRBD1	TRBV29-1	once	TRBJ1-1	TGCAGCGTTTGGGACAGGGCGGAAGGTACTGAAGCTTTCTTT	CSVWDRAEGTEAFF
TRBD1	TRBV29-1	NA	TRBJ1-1	TGCAGCGTTGCGGGGGGACAGTTGAACACTGAAGCTTTCTTT	CSVAGGQLNTEAFF
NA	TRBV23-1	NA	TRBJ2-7	TGCGCCAGTGGAACCCAGGGGGAGCAGTACTTC	CASGTQGEQYF
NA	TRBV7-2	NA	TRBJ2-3	TGTGCCAGCAGCTTAAGATCCCAGGGTCGGGCGCCAGATACGCAGTATTTT	CASSLRSQGRAPDTQYF
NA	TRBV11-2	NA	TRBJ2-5	TGTGCCAGCAGCTTGGACCGGATAAATCTGAGAATAGGAAGGTACTTC	CASSLDRINLRIGRYF
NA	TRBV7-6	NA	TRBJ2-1	TGTGCCAGCAGCTTATTTAGCGGAGGGGGAAATGAGCAGTTCTTC	CASSLFSGGGNEQFF
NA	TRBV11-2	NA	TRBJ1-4	TGTGCCAGCAGCGAGACAAATGCCGTTGGGGGTGATGAAAAACTGTTTTTT	CASSETNAVGGDEKLFF
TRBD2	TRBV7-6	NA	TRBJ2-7	TGTGCCAGCAGCTGGGAGGGTGGAGGCGGGTCCTACGAGCAGTACTTC	CASSWEGGGGSYEQYF
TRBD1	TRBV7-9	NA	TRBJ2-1	TGTGCCAGCAGCTCCCGGGACAGTCCCTACAATGAGCAGTTCTTC	CASSSRDSPYNEQFF
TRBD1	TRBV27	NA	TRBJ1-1	TGTGCCAGCAGAGGGACAGGGCTTGAAGCTTTCTTT	CASRGTGLEAFF
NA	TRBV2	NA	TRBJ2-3	TGTGCCACGCCGGGGCTGACACGCGATACGCAGTATTTT	CATPGLTRDTQYF
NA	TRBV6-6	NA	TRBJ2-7	TGTGCCAGCAGCCCCAATGGGCGCGAGCAGTACTTC	CASSPNGREQYF
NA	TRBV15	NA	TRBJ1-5	TGTGCCACCAGCAGAGATGGGGGCGGGCCCCAGCATTTT	CATSRDGGGPQHF
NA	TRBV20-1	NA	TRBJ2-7	TGCAGTGCTAGAGTAGTCGACGAGCAGTACTTC	CSARVVDEQYF
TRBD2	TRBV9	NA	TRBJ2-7	TGTGCCAGCAGCGTAGGCGGGAGCCACGAGCAGTACTTC	CASSVGGSHEQYF
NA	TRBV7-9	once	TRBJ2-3	TGTGCCAGCACGGGCCTTACCTCCACAGATACGCAGTATTTT	CASTGLTSTDTQYF
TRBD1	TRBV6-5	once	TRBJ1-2	TGTGCCAGCAGTTACTCACGGACAGGGGTAGGACATGGCTACACCTTC	CASSYSRTGVGHGYTF
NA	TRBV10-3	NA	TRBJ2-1	TGTGCCATCAGTGAGATCCAGGGGACGGACAATGAGCAGTTCTTC	CAISEIQGTDNEQFF
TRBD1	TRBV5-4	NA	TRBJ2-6	TGTGCCAGCAGCCTGACAGGGGCTGGGGCCAACGTCCTGACTTTC	CASSLTGAGANVLTF
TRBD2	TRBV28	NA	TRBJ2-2	TGTGCCAGCAGTTATATCCATGGGACTAGCTATGGGGCCGGGGAGCTGTTTTTT	CASSYIHGTSYGAGELFF
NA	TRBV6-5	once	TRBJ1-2	TGTGCCAGCAGTTACTCGACGGGGGTCACTGGCTACACCTTC	CASSYSTGVTGYTF
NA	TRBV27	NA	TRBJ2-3	TGTGCCAGCAGTTTAGGCAGCCCAACCAAGTATTTT	CASSLGSPTKYF
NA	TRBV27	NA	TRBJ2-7	TGTGCCAGCAGTTTAAAAAGGTTTCCGGCTAGCTCCTACGAGCAGTACTTC	CASSLKRFPASSYEQYF
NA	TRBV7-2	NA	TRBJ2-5	TGTGCCAGCAGCTTATGGTGGCAGGGGTCCCAAGAGACCCAGTACTTC	CASSLWWQGSQETQYF
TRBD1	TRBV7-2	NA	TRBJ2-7	TGTGCCAGCAGCTCTTACAGGGGACCCTCCTACGAGCAGTACTTC	CASSSYRGPSYEQYF
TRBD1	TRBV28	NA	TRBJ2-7	TGTGCCAGCAGTTCCGACAGGGGGGTCGACGAGCAGTACTTC	CASSSDRGVDEQYF
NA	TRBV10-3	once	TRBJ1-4	TGTGCCATCAGCCCCAGTGCCGGTTTGACTAATGAAAAACTGTTTTTT	CAISPSAGLTNEKLFF
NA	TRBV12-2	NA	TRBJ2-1	TGTGCAAGTCGCTTAGCGATGGTAGCGGGGACCGGGAATGAGCAGTTCTTC	CASRLAMVAGTGNEQFF
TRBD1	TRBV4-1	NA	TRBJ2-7	TGCGCCAGCAGCCAAGGCTACACAGGGGGCTACGAGCAGTACTTC	CASSQGYTGGYEQYF
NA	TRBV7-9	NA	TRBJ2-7	TGTGCCAGCAGCCCCCAAGTCCCGGCGACCTCCTACGAGCAGTACTTC	CASSPQVPATSYEQYF
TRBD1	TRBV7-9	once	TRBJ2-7	TGTGCCAGCAGCCCCCGGGACAGGGGCTACGAGCAGTACTTC	CASSPRDRGYEQYF
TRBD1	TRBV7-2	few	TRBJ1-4	TGTGCCAGCAGCTTAGCTGGGACAGGGCCAACTAATGAAAAACTGTTTTTT	CASSLAGTGPTNEKLFF
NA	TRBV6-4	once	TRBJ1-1	TGTGCGATCAAAGCTGGGCGGGTCGAATCTGTGCACACTGAAGCTTTCTTT	CAIKAGRVESVHTEAFF
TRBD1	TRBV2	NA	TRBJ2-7	TGTGCCAGCAGTGGGCCGGGACAGTCCTACGAGCAGTACTTC	CASSGPGQSYEQYF
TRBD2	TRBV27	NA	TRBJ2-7	TGTGCCAGCAGTCCCGGGACTAGCGTCTACGAGCAGTACTTC	CASSPGTSVYEQYF
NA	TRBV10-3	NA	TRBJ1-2	TGTGCCATCATGGGGGAGTCTAACTATGGCTACACCTTC	CAIMGESNYGYTF
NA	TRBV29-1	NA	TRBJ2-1	TGCAGCGTTGCGGTGGAAACGAGGTGGAATGAGCAGTTCTTC	CSVAVETRWNEQFF
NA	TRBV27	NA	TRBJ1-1	TGTGCCAGCAGTTTAGTGGGAGGGGTTGAAGCTTTCTTT	CASSLVGGVEAFF
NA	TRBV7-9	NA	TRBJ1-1	TGTGCCAGCAGCCCTCACCGGTGGACGGCGAACACTGAAGCTTTCTTT	CASSPHRWTANTEAFF
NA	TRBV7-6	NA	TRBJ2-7	TGTGCCAGCAGCTTTTCGGATTCCTACGAGCAGTACTTC	CASSFSDSYEQYF
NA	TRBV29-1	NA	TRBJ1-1	TGCAGCTCAAAGGACCAGAGCACTGAAGCTTTCTTT	CSSKDQSTEAFF
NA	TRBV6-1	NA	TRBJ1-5	TGTGCCAGCAGTGACGGGACTGTTAGCAATCAGCCCCAGCATTTT	CASSDGTVSNQPQHF
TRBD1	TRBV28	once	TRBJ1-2	TGTGCCAGCAGGGGGACAGGGCAAAGTCGTTATGGCTACACCTTC	CASRGTGQSRYGYTF
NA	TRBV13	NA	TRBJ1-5	TGTGCCAGCAGCTTACGGAACGTCAATCAGCCCCAGCATTTT	CASSLRNVNQPQHF
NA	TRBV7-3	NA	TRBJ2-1	TGTGCCAGCAGCTTAATAGGGCAGTACAATGAGCAGTTCTTC	CASSLIGQYNEQFF